One sample yielded the 23 T cell receptor beta chains listed below, sequenced in a study of T cells in Graves' hyperthyroidism and ophthalmopathy. The TCR beta CDR3 regions underwent amplification using RNA transcripts as the source. When the TCR CDR3 underwent first-round RT-PCR, the HTBI primer set was used. In TCRdb, the multiplex PCR reads were re-called with MiXCR into one record per CDR3 protein. Of approximately 510,000 distinct CDR3 sequences listed, about a fifth were seen once; the top ten hold about 30%. Sequencing input: blood. The receptors here all came from a man aged 18 to 29 with Graves' hyperthyroidism.

The sample holds many counts of this clonotype. The V call is TRBV6-1, the J call TRBJ2-2, with 13 bases fitting TRBD2. The CDR3 runs 15 residues. With V trimmed by 7 bases and J by 5 bases, 4 bases remained unmatched. Germline V gene sequence: CDR1 MNHNS, CDR2 SASEGT. The CDR3 region is CASILTSGGTGELFF. The CDR3 DNA sequence: TGTGCCAGCATTCTGACTAGCGGGGGGACCGGGGAGCTGTTTTTT.

This clonotype was seen only once. The chain uses TRBV19 and TRBJ2-2, with D perhaps TRBD1 (5 bases). V shed 6 bases and J shed 2 bases, with 13 bases lying between them. The CDR3 covers 15 residues. CDR1 and CDR2 from the germline V gene are LNHDA and SQIVND (reference sequence). This CDR3 reads CASSPDNPNTGELFF. CDR3 sequence (DNA): TGTGCCAGTAGCCCGGACAACCCCAACACCGGGGAGCTGTTTTTT.

This clonotype was found many times. The chain has TRBV19 and TRBJ1-2; D not certain. V was trimmed by 5 bases and J by 2 bases, leaving 21 bases between them. The CDR3 spans 17 residues. Per the germline V gene, CDR1 is LNHDA and CDR2 is SQIVND (reference sequence). CDR3 amino acids: CASSLRAALARNYGYTF. Written as DNA, the CDR3 is TGTGCCAGTAGTTTGAGGGCAGCTTTGGCAAGGAACTATGGCTACACCTTC.

This clonotype was seen many times. The gene calls are TRBV24-1 and TRBJ2-5, with a tentative D call TRBD2 (6 bases). V dropped 3 bases and J dropped 5 bases, with 12 bases sitting between them. The CDR3 contains 14 residues. CDR1 KGHDR and CDR2 SFDVKD come from the germline V gene. CDR3 in DNA: TGTGCCACCAGTGATGATACAGGAGGGGAGACCCAGTACTTC. This gives the protein CATSDDTGGETQYF.

This clonotype was picked up many times. V is TRBV6-5 and J is TRBJ1-2, with no clear D. Trimming removed 2 bases at V and 8 bases at J, with 15 bases between. Germline CDR1 reads MNHEY; CDR2 reads SVGAGI. The CDR3 loop spans 14 amino acids. DNA of the CDR3: TGTGCCAGCAGTTACACGGTATTTTCACCCGGCTACACCTTC. Translation gives CASSYTVFSPGYTF.

This clonotype has ten or more counts. V and J are TRBV2 and TRBJ2-7; no reliable D call. V lost 1 base and J lost 0, with 13 bases in between. Germline CDR1 reads SNHLY; CDR2 reads FYNNEI. This CDR3 is 16 amino acids long. CDR3 nucleotide sequence: TGTGCCAGCAGTGAAGTTCCCCGACGAGGCTCCTACGAGCAGTACTTC. It translates to CASSEVPRRGSYEQYF.

In its sample, this clonotype was seen many times. The rearrangement joins TRBV6-1 to TRBJ2-6, with D unresolved. This CDR3 is 16 amino acids long. Trimming removed 1 base at V and 7 bases at J, with 14 bases between. Per germline, CDR1 MNHNS and CDR2 SASEGT. CDR3 bases: TGTGCCAGCAGTGAAGACGCCCCGGGTACTGCCAACGTCCTGACTTTC. It encodes CASSEDAPGTANVLTF.

This clonotype showed up many times. V and J are TRBV19 and TRBJ1-2, with 9 nucleotides matching TRBD1. CDR1 is LNHDA, CDR2 SQIVND, per germline (reference sequence). The length of the CDR3 is 15 residues. Trimming cost V 1 base and J 8 bases; bases outside gene matches: 8. The CDR3 loop reads CASSIGGTGSEGYTF. The CDR3 bases are TGTGCCAGTAGTATAGGCGGGACAGGGTCGGAAGGCTACACCTTC.

V and J are TRBV6-1 and TRBJ2-7; 8 bases align to TRBD1. The CDR3 runs to 16 residues. Losses at the gene ends were 2 bases for V and 6 bases for J; bases not matched to a gene: 12. Germline V gives CDR1 MNHNS, CDR2 SASEGT. The CDR3 DNA reads as TGTGCCAGCAGTGAATATCTTGCAGGACAGGGTGGCGAGCAGTACTTC. This sequence encodes CASSEYLAGQGGEQYF.

At least ten counts were recorded for this clonotype. The chain recombines TRBV19 with TRBJ1-2; D is undetermined. The CDR3 sequence is 14 residues long. Germline-derived CDR1 and CDR2 are LNHDA and SQIVND (reference sequence). Trimming took off 0 bases at V and 4 bases at J, with 9 bases between the two ends. This CDR3 reads CASSIEGRSYGYTF. In nucleotides, the CDR3 is TGTGCCAGTAGTATAGAGGGCAGGAGCTATGGCTACACCTTC.

The J gene is TRBJ2-7, the V gene TRBV16, with 8 bases lining up with TRBD1. The V gene's germline CDR1 is KGHSY and CDR2 FQNENV. The CDR3 is made up of 13 amino acids. The junction had 5 bases not matched to a gene; V was cut back by 2 bases and J by 8 bases. The CDR3 region is CASSQGQGSQQYF. The CDR3 nucleotides read TGTGCCAGCAGCCAAGGACAGGGCAGTCAGCAGTACTTC. Based on the CDR3 plus reference TRBV16 and TRBJ2-7, the full variable domain is GEEVAQTPKHLVRGEGQKAKLYCAPIKGHSYVFWYQQVLKNEFKFLISFQNENVFDETGMPKERFSAKCLPNSPCSLEIQATKLEDSAVYFCASSQGQGSQQYFGPGTRLTVT.

This clonotype was detected ten times or more. The chain has TRBV6-1 and TRBJ2-6; no definite D call. V was shortened by 4 bases and J by 0 bases, with 13 bases between the two germline ends. Germline V lookup: CDR1 MNHNS, CDR2 SASEGT. The CDR3 covers 17 residues. CDR3 nucleotides: TGTGCCAGCAGTGGAGAAGGCAGGAACTCTGGGGCCAACGTCCTGACTTTC. It is translated as CASSGEGRNSGANVLTF.

This clonotype was picked up many times. V and J are TRBV7-8 and TRBJ1-5, with D unresolved. Germline CDR1 is SGHVS and CDR2 is FQNEAQ. The V and J ends lost 1 base and 9 bases respectively, with 13 bases between them. This CDR3 comprises 14 residues. CDR3 amino acids: CASSLDSDERPQHF. For the CDR3, the DNA is TGTGCCAGCAGCTTAGACTCCGACGAGAGGCCCCAGCATTTT. The full variable domain, with the rest looked up from reference TRBV7-8 and TRBJ1-5, is GAGVSQSPRYKVAKRGQDVALRCDPISGHVSLFWYQQALGQGPEFLTYFQNEAQLDKSGLPSDRFFAERPEGSVSTLKIQRTQQEDSAVYLCASSLDSDERPQHFGDGTRLSIL.

Ten or more counts support this clonotype. The junction shows a germline mismatch at one end, possibly a read error. This chain links TRBV6-1 with TRBJ2-5, with no clear D. Per germline, CDR1 MNHNS and CDR2 SASEGT. The CDR3 runs to 13 residues. The CDR3 nucleotides are TGCGCCAGCATAGGTGGCGACCAAGAGACCCAGTACTTC. This gives the protein CASIGGDQETQYF.

This clonotype has ten or more counts. V and J are TRBV6-1 and TRBJ1-2, with D perhaps matching TRBD1 (5 bases). Germline lookup yields CDR1 MNHNS and CDR2 SASEGT. This CDR3 is 15 amino acids long. V lost 4 bases to trimming and J lost 3 bases, with 15 bases between them. In DNA, the CDR3 is TGTGCCAGCAGTGGGAGGGTGGGGGTGGACTATGGCTACACCTTC. Protein product: CASSGRVGVDYGYTF.

The V gene is TRBV12-3 or TRBV12-4, the J gene TRBJ1-1, with 9 bases lining up with TRBD1. The ends lost 5 bases at V and 4 bases at J; junction bases unmatched: 5. The CDR3 runs to 14 residues. The CDR3 nucleotides are TGTGCCAGCAGTACGACAGGGGGGATCACTGAAGCTTTCTTT. Translated: CASSTTGGITEAFF.

This clonotype was observed a handful of times. The CDR3 DNA reads TGTGCCAGCAGTTTACGCCAGGGGCTCGCGGGCGAGCAGTACTTC. It translates to CASSLRQGLAGEQYF. The chain combines TRBV12-3 or TRBV12-4 with TRBJ2-7; a possible D gene is TRBD1 (6 bases). This CDR3 comprises 15 residues. The V and J ends lost 2 bases and 6 bases respectively, with 17 bases between them.

Many counts were recorded for this clonotype. The rearrangement joins TRBV10-3 to TRBJ1-3, with D perhaps matching TRBD1 (6 bases). The CDR3 runs 15 residues. Between the trimmed V and J ends, which lost 6 bases and 0 bases, there was a span of 12 bases. CDR1 ENHRY and CDR2 SYGVKD come from the germline V gene. CDR3 nucleotides: TGTGCCATCAGCCGACTGGACAGCTCTGGAAACACCATATATTTT. Amino acid sequence: CAISRLDSSGNTIYF.

This clonotype was recorded many times. V and J are TRBV6-5 and TRBJ1-1; no firm D call. Trimming removed 4 bases at V and 6 bases at J, with 12 bases between. The CDR3 loop spans 13 amino acids. Germline-derived CDR1 and CDR2 are MNHEY and SVGAGI. CDR3 region: CASSWPQGPEAFF. CDR3 nucleotides: TGTGCCAGCAGTTGGCCGCAAGGGCCTGAAGCTTTCTTT.

This clonotype was counted many times. The CDR3 protein is CASSPYGGNTEAFF. In nucleotides, the CDR3 is TGTGCCAGCAGCCCCTATGGGGGAAACACTGAAGCTTTCTTT. The gene calls are TRBV7-8 and TRBJ1-1; possible D gene TRBD1, 5 bases. V dropped 5 bases and J dropped 2 bases, with 12 bases sitting between them. From germline, CDR1 is SGHVS and CDR2 FQNEAQ. This CDR3 comprises 14 residues.

There are a few counts of this clonotype. V and J are TRBV5-1 and TRBJ2-2; 7 nucleotides match TRBD1. The germline V gene encodes CDR1 SGHRS and CDR2 YFSETQ. The CDR3 is 15 residues long. With V trimmed by 1 base and J by 9 bases, 9 bases remained unmatched. In DNA form, the CDR3 reads TGCGCCAGCAGCTTGAACAGGGGTGGATCCTGGGAGCTGTTTTTT. Its translation is CASSLNRGGSWELFF.

The chain has TRBV6-5 and TRBJ2-3; D may be TRBD2 (6 bases). The germline gives CDR1 MNHEY, CDR2 SVGAGI. This CDR3 contains 16 residues. Between the trimmed V and J ends, which lost 2 bases and 1 base, there was a span of 13 bases. The CDR3 DNA follows: TGTGCCAGCAGTTACGGGACTGTCTTGGGCACAGATACGCAGTATTTT. It is translated as CASSYGTVLGTDTQYF.

This clonotype was recorded many times. V usage is TRBV19 and J usage is TRBJ2-5; TRBD2 aligns across 7 bases. J was trimmed by 4 bases and V by 3 bases; bases with no gene match: 2. The CDR3 runs 13 residues. Looked up from germline, CDR1 is LNHDA and CDR2 is SQIVND (reference sequence). The CDR3, as DNA: TGTGCCAGTAGTATCCGCGGGGGAGAGACCCAGTACTTC. Its protein is CASSIRGGETQYF.